This is a list of T cell receptor beta chains from one sample in a study of shared clonotypes between healthy human individuals. This table comes from immunoSEQ multiplex PCR, and its TCRdb copy is limited to in-frame clones, with some not included. The sample holds more than 2 million clones, approximately 92% seen once. The specimen was naive CD8+ T cells from PBMCs. The receptors shown here come from a man younger than 35 in good health. Some clones in this sample may be carry-over from other donors' samples. Both conserved end residues are trimmed from each CDR3. Each record gives: V gene, CDR3 length, J gene, clone size, CDR3 protein. Clone size is shown for a subset of rows, as once, few, many or a class of expanded clone.

TRBV7-9	9	TRBJ1-2	NA	ASSFSGGYT
TRBV27	13	TRBJ1-2	NA	ASSFSGRQIYGYT
TRBV5-6	12	TRBJ2-5	NA	ASSVRRVQETQY
TRBV9	14	TRBJ2-7	NA	ASSDQGLAGVYEQY
TRBV7-8	13	TRBJ2-1	NA	ASSEGQGSYNEQF
TRBV7-8	13	TRBJ2-5	once	ASSLSQQEGETQY
TRBV11-2	12	TRBJ1-4	NA	ASSLDRRGEKLF
TRBV4-2	13	TRBJ1-2	NA	ASSQDWTGYYGYT
TRBV29-1	10	TRBJ2-5	NA	SVAGMGETQY
TRBV7-3	14	TRBJ2-6	NA	ASSLMKPSGANVLT
TRBV11-2	13	TRBJ2-1	NA	ASSHLLAGLNEQF
TRBV27	12	TRBJ2-1	NA	ASSLLGTSKEQF
TRBV6-5	13	TRBJ2-1	NA	ASSYRGPTYNEQF
TRBV29-1	12	TRBJ2-5	NA	SVSQGDSSKTQY
TRBV30	13	TRBJ1-1	NA	AWTEKQGLNTEAF
TRBV29-1	15	TRBJ2-1	NA	SVVGLDKVGSYNEQF
TRBV7-9	13	TRBJ2-5	once	ASSWGQGVEETQY
TRBV7-9	12	TRBJ2-2	NA	ASSGNPIGGELF
TRBV19	13	TRBJ1-3	once	ASSFPDRSGNTIY
TRBV25-1	11	TRBJ2-2	NA	ASSGGHTGELF
TRBV5-6	12	TRBJ1-5	few	ASSLGPDFEPQH
TRBV7-9	12	TRBJ2-2	NA	ASSRTTNTGELF
TRBV5-8	13	TRBJ2-1	NA	ASSSRQGGRDEQF
TRBV7-9	12	TRBJ2-1	NA	ASSPQRERVEQF
TRBV30	12	TRBJ2-1	NA	AWELAGGPNEQF
TRBV7-9	14	TRBJ1-2	NA	ASSTRAGGPENGYT
TRBV7-9	13	TRBJ2-2	NA	ASSHSGSSTGELF
TRBV14	13	TRBJ2-2	few	ASRGREPLTGELF
TRBV11-2	13	TRBJ1-1	NA	ASSLGEWQDPEAF
TRBV27	13	TRBJ1-2	few	ASRPQTGSGYGYT
TRBV27	17	TRBJ1-4	NA	ASTERYPWGYTTNEKLF
TRBV29-1	12	TRBJ1-1	NA	SVTDRGSGTEAF
TRBV27	13	TRBJ2-1	NA	ASSLWTSGVNEQF
TRBV28	13	TRBJ2-5	NA	ASRTRDSPQETQY
TRBV5-6	13	TRBJ2-1	NA	ASSESKGPRIEQF
TRBV27	12	TRBJ1-1	NA	ASSLSNGNTEAF
TRBV27	11	TRBJ1-1	NA	ASSRGFNTEAF
TRBV10-1	11	TRBJ2-3	NA	ASSGGPVDTQY
TRBV7-6	13	TRBJ2-5	NA	ASSLHPGQQETQY
TRBV25-1	13	TRBJ2-1	NA	ASRQRASGYNEQF
TRBV9	11	TRBJ2-7	NA	ASSVSGGREQY